This T cell receptor (beta chain) was profiled in a study of spatial heterogeneity in lung cancer. On the study more broadly: In the raw reads, each unique TCR and UMI combination was present more than ten times on average. Study-wide findings and caveats: The study found ubiquitous expanded tumor TCRs in blood more at resection than follow-up.

Every individual TCR cDNA molecule carried its own unique molecular identifier, which allowed correction of PCR and sequencing errors. From the 5' RACE reads, TCRdb called clonotypes with MiXCR, one entry per CDR3 protein. The sample shows roughly 49,000 distinct CDR3 sequences, roughly 7% of them seen only once. This clonotype was counted ten times or more. What it binds is not known. V lost 5 bases and J lost 12, with 14 bases in between. CDR3 length equals 11 residues. Described time point: sample taken at primary tumor resection. Unsorted tumor, nontumor lung tissue or cryopreserved PBMC supplied the whole RNA. Patients with untreated early-stage non-small cell lung cancer, numbering roughly 69, were the donors.

The chain employs TRBV12-3 or TRBV12-4 and TRBJ2-7, with D hard to call. Sequenced material: PBMCs, taken at surgery. This clonotype was sampled from a female donor with early-stage non-small cell lung cancer. CDR3 loop: CASSPRTNGYF. The CDR3 DNA reads as TGTGCCAGCAGTCCTCGGACGAATGGGTACTTC.